This T cell receptor (beta chain) was obtained from a study of blood T cell repertoires in COVID-19. The CDR3 is 15 amino acids. V was clipped by 2 bases and J by 6 bases, with 15 bases between them. The germline CDR1 and CDR2 sequences are MNHEY and SVGEGT. Here immunoSEQ multiplex PCR was the method, and the copy in TCRdb shows in-frame clones only, minus some. In the table there are over 150,000 clones, 85% to 90% of which are singletons. In its sample, this clone was seen once. The sample comprised peripheral blood. J is TRBJ2-3 and V is TRBV6-2 or TRBV6-3; D unclear. The source of this sequence is a man aged 40-49 years with active or convalescent COVID-19. The CDR3 bases are TGTGCCAGCAGTTACGGTCTAGTTTCCCGCGATACGCAGTATTTT. It encodes CASSYGLVSRDTQYF.